Following are 15 T cell receptor beta chains from one sample sequenced in a study of tumor and adjacent non-tumor tissue in lung cancer. This sample's RNA came from whole unsorted tissue. TCRbeta libraries were built with three rounds of nested PCR, modified from ARM-PCR. Each CDR3 protein is one row after TCRdb ran MiXCR on the multiplex PCR reads. The table records 60,000 to 85,000 distinct CDR3 sequences, around 73% of them present only once. Input material: lung tumor tissue. These receptor sequences come from a man in his fifties or sixties with non-small cell lung cancer.

As regards this clonotype: Its ends do not fully match the called genes, so a read error is possible. This chain joins TRBV20-1 and TRBJ2-1, with 7 bases aligning to TRBD2. The germline gives CDR1 DFQATT, CDR2 SNEGSKA (reference sequence). This CDR3 region has 14 residues. Here the CDR3 reads CSVRTGTKSHEQFF. The DNA of the CDR3 is TGCAGTGTTAGAACGGGGACTAAATCTCATGAGCAGTTCTTC.

In its sample, this clonotype was seen a few times. This chain links TRBV9 with TRBJ1-1; the D gene is possibly TRBD1 (6 bases). The V and J ends lost 3 bases and 1 base respectively, with 10 bases between them. The germline CDR1 and CDR2 sequences are SGDLS and YYNGEE. The CDR3 covers 14 residues. The CDR3 nucleotides are TGTGCCAGCAGCGCGGAACAGGGGAACACTGAAGCTTTCTTT. Its protein is CASSAEQGNTEAFF.

For this clonotype: A read error may account for a junction end that differs from germline. The V call is TRBV6-6, the J call TRBJ2-2; 7 nucleotides align to TRBD1. Germline CDR1 is MNHNY and CDR2 is SVGAGI (reference sequence). The CDR3 loop spans 16 amino acids. The CDR3 DNA sequence: TGTGCCAGCAGTCACTCGGGACAGACATACACAGGGGAGCTGTTTTTT. The encoded protein is CASSHSGQTYTGELFF.

A remark on this clonotype: At one end the junction does not follow the germline gene, possibly because of a read error. The chain recombines TRBV5-1 with TRBJ2-2; D may be TRBD2 (5 bases). Germline V gene data show CDR1 as SGHRS and CDR2 as YFSETQ. The CDR3 spans 14 residues. The DNA for the CDR3 is TGCGTCAGCAGCCCCAGCGGGAACACCGGGGAGCTGTTTTTT. This translates into CVSSPSGNTGELFF.

This clonotype appeared a few times. Sequence at one end of the junction differs from germline and may be a read error. The chain recombines TRBV29-1 with TRBJ2-7, with D perhaps matching TRBD2 (5 bases). CDR3 length: 11 residues. Germline loops: CDR1 SQVTM, CDR2 ANQGSEA. The CDR3 region has the DNA TGCAGCGTTCGTAGTGACTACGAGCACTACTTC. It yields the protein CSVRSDYEHYF.

Remarks on this clonotype: One end of the junction is discordant with germline, which a read error may explain. The rearrangement uses TRBV24-1 and TRBJ2-4; perhaps TRBD1 as D (6 bases). The CDR3 runs 15 residues. Per germline, CDR1 KGHDR and CDR2 SFDVKD. In DNA form, the CDR3 reads TGTGCCACCAGTAATTTTGTACAGGGAGAGGTCATTCAGTACTTC. Protein: CATSNFVQGEVIQYF.

This clonotype was detected a few times. In nucleotides, the CDR3 is TGTGCCAGCCGGTCGGCCCTGGGCTACGAGCAGTACTTC. Its protein is CASRSALGYEQYF. V and J are TRBV28 and TRBJ2-7, with D unclear. The CDR3 has 13 residues. Per germline, CDR1 MDHEN and CDR2 SYDVKM. Trimming removed 8 bases at V and 3 bases at J, with 14 bases between.

For this clonotype: A read error may produce the germline difference seen at one junction end. The CDR3 protein is CVSRGQIYVYTF. The CDR3 coding sequence is TGTGTCAGCAGAGGACAGATCTATGTCTACACCTTC. V usage is TRBV6-1 and J usage is TRBJ1-2; D is possibly TRBD1 (6 bases). The germline gives CDR1 MNHNS, CDR2 SASEGT. The CDR3 consists of 12 residues.

The V gene is TRBV6-5, the J gene TRBJ2-1; 10 nucleotides align to TRBD2. Per the germline V gene, CDR1 is MNHEY and CDR2 is SVGAGI. The CDR3 has 14 amino acids. CDR3: CTNRKREGRNEQFF. CDR3 in DNA: TGTACCAACAGGAAGCGGGAGGGCAGGAATGAGCAGTTCTTC.

Note on this clonotype: The junction departs from the called germline gene at one end, perhaps through a read error. The CDR3 sequence: CATDGRAEAKNIQYF. In nucleotides, the CDR3 is TGTGCCACCGACGGCCGGGCTGAAGCCAAAAACATTCAGTATTTC. The J gene is TRBJ2-4, the V gene TRBV28, with D uncertain. The CDR3 length is 15 residues. Germline assignment: CDR1 MDHEN and CDR2 SYDVKM.

This clonotype was recorded once. The junction shows a germline mismatch at one end, possibly a read error. The rearrangement joins TRBV12-3 or TRBV12-4 to TRBJ1-5; 7 bases are a match to TRBD1. The CDR3 has 15 residues. The chain's CDR3 is CVSTLRQGSNQSQHF. The CDR3 region has the DNA TGTGTCAGCACCTTACGACAGGGTAGCAATCAGTCCCAGCATTTT.

With respect to this clonotype: The junction does not match germline at one end; this may be a read error. The chain combines TRBV5-6 with TRBJ2-7; D ambiguous. The CDR3 spans 14 residues. The germline gives CDR1 SGHDT, CDR2 YYEEEE. This CDR3 is CASSLPRNNAEQYF. For the CDR3, the DNA is TGTGCCAGCAGCTTGCCTCGCAACAATGCCGAGCAGTATTTC.

With respect to this clonotype: A read error is possible here, since a much larger clone lies one base away. The gene calls are TRBV6-5 and TRBJ1-5; TRBD1 agrees at 7 bases. Germline CDR1 MNHEY, CDR2 SVGAGI. CDR3 length: 15 residues. CDR3 sequence: CVSSQGDSVNQPQHF. The CDR3 nucleotides are TGTGTCAGCAGTCAGGGGGACAGCGTCAATCAGCCCCAGCATTTT.

On this clonotype itself: Mismatch with germline at one junction end may stem from a read error. The chain links TRBV20-1 to TRBJ2-1; D remains unclear. The CDR3 totals 13 residues. Germline CDR1 is DFQATT and CDR2 is SNEGSKA (reference sequence). CDR3: CSVRCPTTIEQFF. As DNA, the CDR3 is TGTAGTGTTAGATGTCCGACGACAATCGAGCAGTTCTTC.

This clonotype was counted a single time. This CDR3 fails to terminate in the conserved phenylalanine or tryptophan, so it likely reflects a read error. V and J are TRBV20-1 and TRBJ2-1; D may be TRBD2 (6 bases). The CDR3 covers 13 residues. Germline V CDR1 and CDR2: DFQATT, SNEGSKA (reference sequence). V lost 5 bases and J 4 bases, leaving 12 bases between the germline ends. The CDR3 reads CSAPRETYNEQFL. CDR3 sequence (DNA): TGCAGTGCTCCACGGGAGACGTACAATGAGCAGTTCTTA.